The entry below gives a single T cell receptor (beta chain) sequence along with its context. This CDR3 comprises 15 residues. V lost 4 bases, J lost 14 bases, and 17 bases stayed unmatched. Looked up from germline, CDR1 is SGHDT and CDR2 is YYEEEE. TCRdb's copy holds only in-frame clones and misses some; the assay was immunoSEQ multiplex PCR. The data show about 250,000 clones, approximately 88% seen once. Participant reports of clinical history set cohort assignment. This entry comes from a study of blood T cell repertoires in COVID-19. About the research overall: PBMCs, B-cell-depleted T cells, or T cells were the source of the cDNA or gDNA that made up the material.

The material sequenced was PBMCs or T cells enriched from blood (not recorded which). This chain uses TRBV5-6 with TRBJ1-3; 8 positions match TRBD1. The TCR was taken from a woman between 35 and 50 years old who had been exposed to COVID-19. CDR3 nucleotides: TGTGCCAGCAGCCGCTACAGGGGGTTAGGGGAAACGGTATATTTT. This sequence encodes CASSRYRGLGETVYF.